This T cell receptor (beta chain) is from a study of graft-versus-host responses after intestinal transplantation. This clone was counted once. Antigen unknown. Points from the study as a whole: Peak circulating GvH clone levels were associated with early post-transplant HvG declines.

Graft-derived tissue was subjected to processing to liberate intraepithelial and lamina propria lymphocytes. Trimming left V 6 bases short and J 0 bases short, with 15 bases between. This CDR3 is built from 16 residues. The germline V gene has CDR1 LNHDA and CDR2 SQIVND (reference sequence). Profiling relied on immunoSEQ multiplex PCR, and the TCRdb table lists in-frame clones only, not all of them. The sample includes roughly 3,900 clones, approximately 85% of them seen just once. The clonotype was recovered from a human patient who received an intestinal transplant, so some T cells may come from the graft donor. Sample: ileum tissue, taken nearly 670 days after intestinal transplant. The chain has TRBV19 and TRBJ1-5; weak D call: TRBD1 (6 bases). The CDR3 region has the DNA TGTGCCAGTAGCCGTCTTGGGGGCTTTAGCAATCAGCCCCAGCATTTT. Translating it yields CASSRLGGFSNQPQHF.